This section outlines one TCR beta chain sequence together with its context. Antigen unknown. As every portion of the isolated RNA was reverse transcribed, the sequencing read expressed TCRB transcripts. Clones were read by immunoSEQ multiplex PCR, and TCRdb kept only the in-frame ones, dropping some. The repertoire holds about 350,000 clones, with 20% as singletons. This CDR3 has 15 residues. Germline CDR1 LNHDA, CDR2 SQIVND (reference sequence). V was pared by 7 bases and J by 6 bases, with 9 bases of the junction left unmatched. The record originates from a study of beta chain features in type 1 diabetes. Regarding the study as a whole: The similarity of naive, central memory and Treg TCRB repertoires appeared greater among patients than among healthy donors.

The rearrangement joins TRBV19 to TRBJ2-2, with TRBD1 identical over 9 bases. The sequenced sample was naive CD4+ T cells from blood. This receptor was identified in a woman younger than 30 in good health. The CDR3 sequence: CASTTRDRVPGELFF. The CDR3 DNA reads as TGTGCCAGTACGACACGGGACAGGGTCCCCGGGGAGCTGTTTTTT.